This T cell receptor beta chain emerged from a study of blood T cells in healthy people across ages (dated by TCRdb to between 2014 and 2017). Describing the broader study: Template switching captured roughly one uniquely barcoded TCR beta cDNA molecule per two T cells in model experiments. To avoid experimental bias, donors of different ages were randomly spread across the sequencing lanes. Donors were grouped into four age groups: young (average about 15 years), middle-aged (39), aged (about 60) and long-lived (around 80). For two donors (one aged 18 to 29 and one aged 80 or older), the study analyzed two additional independent replicas of 1 million unique cDNA reads from the same blood draw. Age-related changes in TCR beta repertoire diversity were measured in the study by deep sequencing normalized with unique cDNA molecular identifiers. What the authors observed across the whole study: As age increased, observed TCR beta diversity per million T cells dropped in a roughly linear way, and a significant reduction was already evident by age 40. The CMV infection status of donors was not known, potentially confounding age-related changes in expanded clonotypes. Bulk unsorted PBMC profiling prevented conclusive comparison of naive and antigen-experienced compartments. Estimates of total diversity based on one million sequenced T cells were regarded as lower bounds and as underestimates. Compared with the aged group, the long-lived group had more naive CD4+ T cells, fewer expanded clones and increased TCR diversity, a pattern suggesting age selection. The percentage of naive T cells measured by flow cytometry correlated strongly with observed TCR beta diversity.

Donors were approximately 42 systemically healthy Caucasian individuals from Russia aged roughly 6 to 90 years. About 10 milliliters of peripheral blood were collected from each donor into EDTA-treated Vacutainer tubes. Ficoll-Paque density-gradient centrifugation was used to isolate PBMCs, with at least 6.5 million per sample. Trizol reagent was used to extract total RNA from PBMCs, with at least 6 micrograms per sample. For every donor, an aliquot of PBMCs went through flow cytometry to measure the percentages of naive CD45RAhigh/CD27high T cells. The library was made by 5' RACE. Sequencing was performed on an Illumina HiSeq 2500. A second 7 to 11 cycle PCR used a sample-barcoded 5' primer and a J-beta primer mix. A template-switch 5' adaptor carrying 12 random nucleotides introduced a unique molecular identifier onto each TCR beta cDNA molecule. At least 2.5 million CDR3-containing paired-end reads were obtained from each sample. First-strand cDNA synthesis was performed from all RNA using the Mint cDNA synthesis kit, with priming by a TRBC-specific oligonucleotide. Following uracil-DNA glycosylase treatment, all cDNA underwent a first 18-cycle PCR with the universal primers M1SS and BC2_uni_R. The study's processing was this. For normalization, 1 million high-quality reads, each with a distinct molecular identifier, were randomly selected from each sample. Reads sharing molecular identifiers were discarded rather than binned into consensus sequences. MiTCR, with a Q25 quality threshold and the strictest error-elimination algorithm, was used for CDR3 identification, clonotype clustering and error correction. A nonparametric unseen species model using Euler transformation provided a lower-bound estimate of total TCR beta diversity. TCRdb took the public reads, trimmed them with fastp at Q25, ran MiXCR for clone calling and kept in-frame beta chains. Rows matching on CDR3 protein sequence are summarized as one entry with the most common DNA and genes. TCRdb's processing, not the study's, gives the V and J calls here. The sample table contains around 750,000 distinct CDR3 sequences; only one count was recorded for roughly 50% of them. The ten largest clonotypes hold roughly 40% of the sample.

To note about this clonotype: This clone's antigen is unknown. Base qualities are not at hand, and no much larger clone is one base apart.

Sequences were obtained from blood. The clonotype was recovered from a man older than 75 in good health.

The CDR3 in this case is CASSLEGGSYGYTF. At the DNA level, the sequence is TGTGCCAGCAGCTTAGAGGGGGGTAGCTATGGCTACACCTTC. The chain is assembled from TRBV7-9 and TRBJ1-2; the D gene is perhaps TRBD1, on 6 matching bases. The V and J ends are trimmed by 1 base and 4 bases, leaving 10 bases between them. Taken from cysteine to phenylalanine, the CDR3 has 14 residues. Kept here is only the CDR3 DNA, which spans 42 bases and is read in frame from base 1. CDR1 is given as SEHNR and CDR2 as FQNEAQ, both from the germline V gene (reference sequence). With the portions outside the CDR3 filled from the reference TRBV7-9 and TRBJ1-2 genes, the complete variable region becomes DTGVSQNPRHKITKRGQNVTFRCDPISEHNRLYWYRQTLGQGPEFLTYFQNEAQLEKSRLLSDRFSAERPKGSFSTLEIQRTEQGDSAMYLCASSLEGGSYGYTFGSGTRLTVV.